Sequencing of this TCR beta chain was carried out in a study of T cell repertoires in cytomegalovirus infection (dated by TCRdb to about 2019). Regarding the study in general: Recently identified HLA-C-restricted CMV epitopes, whose presentation resists viral immunomodulation, were targeted by peptide stimulations together with well-studied HLA-B-restricted epitopes. Because public TCR beta signatures pointed to carriage of CMV infection together with the matching HLA type, the HLA type of each donor mattered for the analysis. Overall study results and their limits: In the ex vivo response, HLA-C-restricted CMV-specific TCR beta clonotypes were dominant, and in two of eight donors the single most frequent clonotype came from this HLA-C-restricted group. In both this cohort and an independent roughly 330-donor cohort, the cumulative frequency of public TCR beta family members distinguished carriers of CMV infection plus the relevant HLA type.

Sequencing took place on an Illumina HiSeq 1500. The public reads were reprocessed in TCRdb via fastp at Q25 and MiXCR, keeping in-frame beta chains. Rows merge per CDR3 protein into single entries with the most common DNA and genes. The sample contains 90,000 to 120,000 distinct CDR3 sequences, under 45% of them found a single time. The top ten constitute about two thirds of the sample. The CDR3 numbers 14 residues from cysteine through phenylalanine. Only the CDR3 part of the read is kept: 42 bases, read in frame from the first base. Based on the germline V gene, the CDR1 and CDR2 sequences are ENHRY and SYGVKD. The junction carries 9 bases between V and J, which are trimmed by 6 bases and 0 bases respectively. The sample's treatment or condition, from its label and the paper: in vitro stimulation with specific CMV peptide epitopes to enrich CMV-specific T cells. Concerning this clonotype itself: Its antigen is unknown. No base quality information exists; no much larger clone differs at one position.

Recombination linked TRBV10-3 to TRBJ2-1; the D gene is possibly TRBD1, with 6 bases matching. The clonotype was recovered from a human donor in good health (CMV status not recorded). Some clones in this sample may be carry-over from other donors' samples. Sequencing used CD8+ T cells from cultured PBMCs, obtained from culture after CMV antigen stimulation. The sequence in DNA is TGTGCCATCAGCTTAGGGGGCTCCTACAATGAGCAGTTCTTC. Its product reads: CAISLGGSYNEQFF.